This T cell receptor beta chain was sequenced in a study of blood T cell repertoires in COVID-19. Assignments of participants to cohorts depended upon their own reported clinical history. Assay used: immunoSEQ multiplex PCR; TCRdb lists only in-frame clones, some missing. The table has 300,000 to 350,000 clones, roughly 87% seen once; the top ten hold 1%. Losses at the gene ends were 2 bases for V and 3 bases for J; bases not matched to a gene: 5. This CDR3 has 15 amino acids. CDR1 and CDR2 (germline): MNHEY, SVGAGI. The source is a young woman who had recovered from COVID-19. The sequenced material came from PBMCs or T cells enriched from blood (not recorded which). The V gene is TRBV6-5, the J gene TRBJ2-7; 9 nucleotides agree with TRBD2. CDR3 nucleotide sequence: TGTGCCAGCAGTTACAGGCTAGCGGGGCTCTACGAGCAGTACTTC. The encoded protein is CASSYRLAGLYEQYF.